Listed here is a single T cell receptor (beta chain). The investigators reverse transcribed all of the isolated RNA, so they sequenced expressed TCRB transcripts. Sequenced by immunoSEQ multiplex PCR; TCRdb stores in-frame clones only, minus some. The sample records more than 350,000 clones, about an eighth being singletons. The CDR3 is 14 amino acids. Trimming took 3 bases from V and 1 from J; bases not matched to a gene: 3. Germline CDR1 reads SGDLS; CDR2 reads YYNGEE. These data are taken from a study of beta chain features in type 1 diabetes. The V and J genes are TRBV9 and TRBJ2-5; 7 nucleotides align to TRBD1. This sequence was found in a woman aged 18-29 years in good health. Specimen: naive CD4+ T cells from blood. For the CDR3, the DNA is TGTGCCAGCAGCGCGGGACAGTTCCAAGAGACCCAGTACTTC. Protein: CASSAGQFQETQYF.